One and the same sample provided the 18 T cell receptor beta chains below, sequenced in a study of T cell responses to AZD1222 COVID-19 vaccine. The data were produced by immunoSEQ multiplex PCR, yet TCRdb's version contains in-frame clones alone and is incomplete. The sample has some 150,000 clones; about nine tenths are singletons. The sample consisted of peripheral blood, taken on day 0 of AZD1222 vaccination. The receptor source for this set is an adult in good health.

This chain joins TRBV3-1 (or the pseudogene TRBV3-2) and TRBJ2-7; 11 nucleotides match TRBD2. The germline gives CDR1 LGHDT, CDR2 YNNKEL (reference sequence). J gave up 6 bases and V 4 bases, and 8 bases lay outside the gene matches. This CDR3 region has 15 residues. This chain's CDR3 is CASSPALAGEGEQYF. The CDR3 DNA follows: TGTGCCAGCAGCCCCGCACTAGCGGGAGAGGGCGAGCAGTACTTC.

This chain joins TRBV24-1 and TRBJ2-5; D not resolved. The CDR3 extends over 14 amino acids. The germline CDR1 and CDR2 sequences are KGHDR and SFDVKD. Trimming left V 3 bases short and J 2 bases short, with 9 bases between. This CDR3 reads CATSDENYQETQYF. In DNA form, the CDR3 reads TGTGCCACCAGTGATGAGAACTATCAAGAGACCCAGTACTTC.

The chain employs TRBV27 and TRBJ1-2; 10 bases match TRBD1. V lost 6 bases, J lost 4 bases, and 11 bases stayed unmatched. The germline gives CDR1 MNHEY, CDR2 SMNVEV (reference sequence). The CDR3 is 16 amino acids. The CDR3 nucleotides are TGTGCCAGCAGCGCGGCGGGACAGGGGATCGGCTATGGCTACACCTTC. Its protein is CASSAAGQGIGYGYTF.

The rearrangement links TRBV7-9 to TRBJ2-7; 8 nucleotides agree with TRBD1. Germline CDR1 reads SEHNR; CDR2 reads FQNEAQ (reference sequence). The V gene end was trimmed by 0 bases and the J gene end by 7 bases; junction bases not matched to a gene: 5. The CDR3 length is 14 residues. The CDR3, as DNA: TGTGCCAGCAGCTTAGCGGGACAGGTATGGGAGCAGTACTTC. Protein product: CASSLAGQVWEQYF.

This rearrangement joins TRBV9 to TRBJ1-5; D is unresolved. V lost 0 bases and J 6 bases, leaving 13 bases between the germline ends. The CDR3 is 15 residues long. Germline-derived CDR1 and CDR2 are SGDLS and YYNGEE. This chain's CDR3 is CASSVGILGAQPQHF. In nucleotides, the CDR3 is TGTGCCAGCAGCGTAGGTATTTTGGGAGCTCAGCCCCAGCATTTT.

The J gene is TRBJ2-7, the V gene TRBV28, with D tentatively TRBD2 (6 bases). V gave up 4 bases and J gave up 3 bases, with 10 bases separating them. This CDR3 has 13 residues. Germline V gives CDR1 MDHEN, CDR2 SYDVKM. In DNA, the CDR3 is TGTGCCAGCAGTTCCCCGGGGGTCTACGAGCAGTACTTC. Protein: CASSSPGVYEQYF. Full variable domain (remainder filled in from reference TRBV28 and TRBJ2-7): DVKVTQSSRYLVKRTGEKVFLECVQDMDHENMFWYRQDPGLGLRLIYFSYDVKMKEKGDIPEGYSVSREKKERFSLILESASTNQTSMYLCASSSPGVYEQYFGPGTRLTVT.

The count of this clone is one. The rearrangement joins TRBV6-1 to TRBJ1-4; 8 bases agree with TRBD1. CDR1 MNHNS and CDR2 SASEGT come from the germline V gene. With V trimmed by 4 bases and J by 7 bases, 14 bases remained unmatched. The CDR3 extends over 17 amino acids. The CDR3 sequence: CASSALTSYRGTEKLFF. Here the CDR3 DNA reads TGTGCCAGCAGTGCCCTAACATCCTACAGGGGGACTGAAAAACTGTTTTTT.

The rearrangement links TRBV7-9 to TRBJ2-7; D is possibly TRBD1 (6 bases). The germline V and J ends were trimmed by 5 bases and 5 bases, with 13 bases remaining between them. The CDR3 totals 13 residues. Looked up from germline, CDR1 is SEHNR and CDR2 is FQNEAQ (reference sequence). CDR3 nucleotide sequence: TGTGCCAGCAGCCCTGTTGGGACACACGAGCAGTACTTC. Amino acid sequence: CASSPVGTHEQYF.

The chain carries TRBV27 and TRBJ2-3, with 11 positions matching TRBD2. The CDR3 contains 13 residues. Unmatched junction bases numbered 3, after V lost 7 bases and J lost 6 bases. Germline loops: CDR1 MNHEY, CDR2 SMNVEV (reference sequence). This CDR3 reads CASKTSGKDTQYF. The DNA of the CDR3 is TGTGCCAGCAAGACTAGCGGGAAGGATACGCAGTATTTT.

The rearrangement links TRBV24-1 to TRBJ2-4; D gene unclear. Looked up from germline, CDR1 is KGHDR and CDR2 is SFDVKD. V lost 2 bases to trimming and J lost 2 bases, with 0 bases between them. This CDR3 comprises 12 residues. CDR3 residues: CATSDSKNIQYF. As DNA, the CDR3 is TGTGCCACCAGTGATTCCAAAAACATTCAGTACTTC.

This chain connects TRBV11-3 to TRBJ2-7, with TRBD2 matching 12 bases. The CDR3 totals 15 residues. The ends lost 5 bases at V and 6 bases at J; junction bases unmatched: 8. CDR1 and CDR2 (germline): SGHNT, YENEEA. CDR3 region: CASSIRLAGVTEQYF. The CDR3 bases are TGTGCCAGCAGCATCCGACTAGCGGGAGTAACCGAGCAGTACTTC.

The chain carries TRBV7-6 and TRBJ2-1, with D uncertain. V gave up 1 base and J gave up 3 bases, with 7 bases separating them. CDR1 and CDR2 (germline): SGHVS, FNYEAQ. CDR3 length equals 14 residues. In nucleotides, the CDR3 is TGTGCCAGCAGCTTAGTAACGGACTACAATGAGCAGTTCTTC. This translates into CASSLVTDYNEQFF.

V gene TRBV5-6 combines with J gene TRBJ1-2; weak D call: TRBD1 (5 bases). V dropped 0 bases and J dropped 7 bases, with 7 bases sitting between them. There are 12 residues in the CDR3. From germline, CDR1 is SGHDT and CDR2 YYEEEE. The CDR3 nucleotides are TGTGCCAGCAGCTTGGGAGACAGTGGCTACACCTTC. It is translated as CASSLGDSGYTF.

The chain carries TRBV7-2 and TRBJ1-2; unclear D gene. CDR3 size: 13 residues. The germline V and J ends were trimmed by 1 base and 7 bases, with 10 bases remaining between them. The germline CDR1 and CDR2 sequences are SGHTA and FQGNSA. For the CDR3, the DNA is TGTGCCAGCAGCTTAGAACCGGGTCGTGGCTACACCTTC. Its protein product is CASSLEPGRGYTF.

This clone showed up just a few times. The gene calls are TRBV3-1 (or the pseudogene TRBV3-2) and TRBJ2-7; 9 nucleotides line up with TRBD1. Germline lookup yields CDR1 LGHDT and CDR2 YNNKEL (reference sequence). J gave up 7 bases and V 3 bases, and 7 bases lay outside the gene matches. The CDR3 totals 14 residues. The CDR3 DNA sequence: TGTGCCAGCAGCCAGGGGACAGGGTCGGGAGAGCAGTACTTC. Translation: CASSQGTGSGEQYF.

V and J are TRBV9 and TRBJ2-3, with D maybe TRBD2 (5 bases). Per the germline V gene, CDR1 is SGDLS and CDR2 is YYNGEE. The CDR3 covers 13 residues. Trimming cost V 4 bases and J 2 bases, with 8 bases left between them. Here the CDR3 DNA reads TGTGCCAGCAGCCCAGGACTCACAGATACGCAGTATTTT. It specifies CASSPGLTDTQYF.

The chain recombines TRBV19 with TRBJ2-1; maybe TRBD2 (5 bases). In germline, CDR1 is LNHDA, CDR2 SQIVND (reference sequence). Deletions cut 1 base from V and 9 bases from J, with 13 bases between. The CDR3 loop spans 14 amino acids. The CDR3 region has the DNA TGTGCCAGTAGTATAGCCCCTAGTGCGGGTGAGCAGTTCTTC. Its translation is CASSIAPSAGEQFF.

The chain combines TRBV10-2 with TRBJ1-3; D remains ambiguous. The V gene lost 0 bases and the J gene lost 0 bases, with 9 bases spanning the gap. The CDR3 is 16 amino acids. CDR1 WSHSY and CDR2 SAAADI come from the germline V gene. CDR3 nucleotide sequence: TGCGCCAGCAGTGAGTCGAGCAGGAGCTCTGGAAACACCATATATTTT. This sequence encodes CASSESSRSSGNTIYF.